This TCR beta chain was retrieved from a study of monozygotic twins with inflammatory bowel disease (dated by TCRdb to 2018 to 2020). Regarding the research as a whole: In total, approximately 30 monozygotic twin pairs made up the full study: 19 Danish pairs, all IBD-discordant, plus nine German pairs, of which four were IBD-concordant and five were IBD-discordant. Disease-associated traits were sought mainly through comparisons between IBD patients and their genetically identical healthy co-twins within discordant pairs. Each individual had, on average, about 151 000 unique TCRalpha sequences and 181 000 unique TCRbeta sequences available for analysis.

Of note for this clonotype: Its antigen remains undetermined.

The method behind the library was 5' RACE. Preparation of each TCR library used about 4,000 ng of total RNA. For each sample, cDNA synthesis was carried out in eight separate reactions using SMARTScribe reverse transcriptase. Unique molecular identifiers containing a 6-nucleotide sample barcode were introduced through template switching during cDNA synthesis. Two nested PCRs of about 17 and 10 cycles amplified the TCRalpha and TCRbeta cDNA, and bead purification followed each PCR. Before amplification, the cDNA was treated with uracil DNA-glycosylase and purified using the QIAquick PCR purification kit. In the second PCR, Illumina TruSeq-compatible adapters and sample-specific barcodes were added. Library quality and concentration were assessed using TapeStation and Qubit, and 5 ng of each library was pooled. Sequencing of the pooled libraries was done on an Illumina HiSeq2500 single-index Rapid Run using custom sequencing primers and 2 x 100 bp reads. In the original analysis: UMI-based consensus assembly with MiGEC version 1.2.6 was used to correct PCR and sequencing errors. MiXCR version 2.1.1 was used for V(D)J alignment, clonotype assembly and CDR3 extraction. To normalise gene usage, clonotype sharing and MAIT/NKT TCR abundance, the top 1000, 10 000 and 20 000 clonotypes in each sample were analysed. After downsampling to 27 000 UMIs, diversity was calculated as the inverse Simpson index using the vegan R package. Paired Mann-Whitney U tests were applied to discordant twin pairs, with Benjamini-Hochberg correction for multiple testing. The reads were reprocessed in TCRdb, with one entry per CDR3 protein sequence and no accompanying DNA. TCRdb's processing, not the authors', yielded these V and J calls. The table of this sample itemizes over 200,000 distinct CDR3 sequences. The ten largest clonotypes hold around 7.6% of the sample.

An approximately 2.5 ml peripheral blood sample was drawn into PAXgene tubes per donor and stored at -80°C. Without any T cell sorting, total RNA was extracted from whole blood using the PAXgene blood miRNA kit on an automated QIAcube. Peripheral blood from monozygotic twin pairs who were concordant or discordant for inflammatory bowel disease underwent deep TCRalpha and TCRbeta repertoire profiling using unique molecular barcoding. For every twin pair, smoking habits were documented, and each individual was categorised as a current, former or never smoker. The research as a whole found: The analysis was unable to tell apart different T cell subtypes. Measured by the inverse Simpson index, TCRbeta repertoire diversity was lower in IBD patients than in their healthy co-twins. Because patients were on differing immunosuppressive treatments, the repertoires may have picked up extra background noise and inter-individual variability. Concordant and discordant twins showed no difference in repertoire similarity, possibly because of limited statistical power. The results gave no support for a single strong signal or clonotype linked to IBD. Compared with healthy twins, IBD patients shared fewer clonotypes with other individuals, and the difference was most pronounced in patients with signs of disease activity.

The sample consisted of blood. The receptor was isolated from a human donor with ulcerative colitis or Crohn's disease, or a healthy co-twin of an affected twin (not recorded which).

The CDR3 corresponds to CASSVGLAGVTDTQYF. The chain was built from TRBV9 and TRBJ2-3; the D call from TCRdb, TRBD2, cannot be confirmed without DNA. CDR1 and CDR2, looked up from the germline V gene, are SGDLS and YYNGEE. The CDR3 runs 16 amino acids, cysteine and phenylalanine included. Only the protein is on record.